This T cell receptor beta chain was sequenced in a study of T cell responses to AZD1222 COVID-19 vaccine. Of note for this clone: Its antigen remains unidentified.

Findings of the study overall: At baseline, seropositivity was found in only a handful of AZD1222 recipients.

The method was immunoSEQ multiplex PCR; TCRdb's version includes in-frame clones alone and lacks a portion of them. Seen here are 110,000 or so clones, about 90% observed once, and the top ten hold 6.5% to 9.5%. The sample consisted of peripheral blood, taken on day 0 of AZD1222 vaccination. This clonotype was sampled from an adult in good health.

The DNA for the CDR3 is TGTGCCAGCAGCCCCCACCGGACAGGGGAGGGCACCGGGGAGCTGTTTTTT. Protein sequence: CASSPHRTGEGTGELFF. The V gene is TRBV7-3, the J gene TRBJ2-2; 9 bases match TRBD1. The length of the CDR3 is 17 residues. The germline gives CDR1 SGHTA, CDR2 FQGTGA. J lost 4 bases, V lost 5 bases, and 11 bases had no gene match.